This record concerns one T cell receptor (beta chain) sequence. Its antigen is unknown. This sample is part of a study of cytomegalovirus exposure and HLA in healthy donors. General study points: Most TCR beta V segments were productive about 90% or about 30% of the time in an earlier analysis.

V lost 4 bases to trimming and J lost 4 bases; unmatched junction nucleotides: 2. Germline V gene lookup returns CDR1 SGHTA and CDR2 FQGTGA. The CDR3 is made up of 14 amino acids. The PCR contained 60 Vbeta and 13 Jbeta primers. Some clones are missing from TCRdb's copy, which holds only in-frame ones; the method was immunoSEQ multiplex PCR. This sample's clone table lists around 210,000 clones. The receptor comes from a girl aged 2 to 10 in good health and CMV-seropositive. V gene TRBV7-3 combines with J gene TRBJ2-1, with 9 bases matching TRBD2. Input material: PBMCs. The CDR3 reads CASSSLAGYNEQFF. In nucleotides, the CDR3 is TGTGCCAGCAGCTCACTAGCGGGTTACAATGAGCAGTTCTTC.